Sequencing of this T cell receptor (beta chain) was carried out in a study of T cell responses to AZD1222 COVID-19 vaccine. Germline-derived CDR1 and CDR2 are SNHLY and FYNNEI. The CDR3 runs 14 residues. V was shortened by 7 bases and J by 2 bases, with 12 bases between the two germline ends. The study, taken as a whole, reports: Clonal diversity may have been underestimated, and the donors were mostly white British, with more females than males. Baseline serostatus was positive in only a handful of AZD1222 recipients.

Sequencing used immunoSEQ multiplex PCR; TCRdb keeps in-frame clones, though not all of them. The sample contains around 150,000 clones, roughly 92% of which appear only once. With respect to this clone: Its target is not known.

The sequencing used peripheral blood, collected on day 0 of AZD1222 vaccination. The origin of this receptor is an adult in good health. This chain connects TRBV2 to TRBJ2-1; possibly TRBD2 for D (6 bases). CDR3 amino acids: CASIAGTTYNEQFF. The CDR3 nucleotides are TGTGCCAGCATCGCGGGAACCACCTACAATGAGCAGTTCTTC.